This T cell receptor beta chain was sequenced in a study of identifying expanded T cells in peripheral blood. A note on this clone: Antigen specificity is unknown.

Generated by immunoSEQ multiplex PCR, the TCRdb table keeps only in-frame clones and is missing some. The sample consists of around 90,000 clones, 88% of them appearing once. Study-wide points: About 1.2 clones differed between technical replicates, versus about 17 and 20 over time. Clone count variance between roughly 2-week samples rose with total template count.

Collection occurred without any documented infections or immune events in donors. Germline values: CDR1 MDHEN, CDR2 SYDVKM. This CDR3 region has 12 residues. V lost 8 bases and J lost 8, with 13 bases in between. The V and J genes are TRBV28 and TRBJ1-5; D is possibly TRBD1 (5 bases). The sequenced sample consisted of blood. This TCR came from a person aged 18 to 75 in good health. CDR3 nucleotide sequence: TGTGCCAGCGCCTCATCAGGGAAGCCCCAGCATTTT. Amino acids: CASASSGKPQHF.